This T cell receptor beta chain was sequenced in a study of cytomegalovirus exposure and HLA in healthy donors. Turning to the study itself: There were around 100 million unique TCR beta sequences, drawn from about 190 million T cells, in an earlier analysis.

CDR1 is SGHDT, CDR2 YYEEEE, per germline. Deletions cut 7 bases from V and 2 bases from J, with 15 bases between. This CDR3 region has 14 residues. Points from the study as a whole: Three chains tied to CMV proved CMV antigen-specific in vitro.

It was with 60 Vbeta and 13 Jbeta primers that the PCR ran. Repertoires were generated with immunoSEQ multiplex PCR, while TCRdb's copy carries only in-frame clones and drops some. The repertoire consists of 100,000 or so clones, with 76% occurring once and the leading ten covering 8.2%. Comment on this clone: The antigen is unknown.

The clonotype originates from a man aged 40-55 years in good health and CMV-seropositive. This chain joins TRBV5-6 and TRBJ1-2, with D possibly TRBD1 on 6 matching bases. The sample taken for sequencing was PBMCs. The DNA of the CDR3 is TGTGCCAGCCGGGGGGGGGCCTCAAACTATGGCTACACCTTC. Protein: CASRGGASNYGYTF.